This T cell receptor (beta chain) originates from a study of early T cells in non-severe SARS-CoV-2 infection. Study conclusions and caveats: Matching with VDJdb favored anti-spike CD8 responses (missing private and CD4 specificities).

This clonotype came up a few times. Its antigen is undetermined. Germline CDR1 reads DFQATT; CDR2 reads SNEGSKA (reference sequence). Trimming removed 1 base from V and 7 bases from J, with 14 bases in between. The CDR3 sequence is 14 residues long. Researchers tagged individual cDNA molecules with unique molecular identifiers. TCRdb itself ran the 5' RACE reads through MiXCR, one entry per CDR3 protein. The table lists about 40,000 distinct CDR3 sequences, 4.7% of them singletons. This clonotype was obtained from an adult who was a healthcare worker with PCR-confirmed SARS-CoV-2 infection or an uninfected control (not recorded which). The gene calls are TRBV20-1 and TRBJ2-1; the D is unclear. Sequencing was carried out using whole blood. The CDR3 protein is CSARASNIINEQFF. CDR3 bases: TGCAGTGCTAGAGCTAGTAACATTATTAATGAGCAGTTCTTC.